The 12 T cell receptor beta chains listed next were all sequenced from one sample in a study of blood T cells in healthy people across ages. The authors ran a second PCR of roughly 6 to 12 cycles using a sample-barcoded 5' primer and a J-beta primer mix. MiXCR, run by TCRdb on the 5' RACE reads, gives a single entry per CDR3 protein. The sample comprises under 1,100,000 distinct CDR3 sequences, 20% to 25% of which are singletons, and approximately 0.75% rests with the top ten. These data were also filed under a second study, of T cells of mothers and their children.

The sequencing sample was made of blood. These receptors were obtained from a girl aged 2 to 10 in good health.

This clonotype showed up many times. The genes are TRBV20-1 and TRBJ1-6; D unclear. This CDR3 has 14 residues. Trimming pared 3 bases from V and 7 bases from J, leaving 13 bases between. Germline V gives CDR1 DFQATT, CDR2 SNEGSKA (reference sequence). CDR3 in DNA: TGCAGTGCTAGTACCCCGGACCGAAATTCACCCCTCCACTTT. Protein: CSASTPDRNSPLHF.

This clonotype has just one count. The germline gene is not matched at one end of the junction; a read error may be the cause. This sequence joins TRBV7-3 and TRBJ2-1, with D hard to call. The J call may be faulty, since TRBJ2-7 better matches the DNA end. The CDR3 consists of 13 residues. Germline V lookup: CDR1 SGHTA, CDR2 FQGTGA. In nucleotides, the CDR3 is TGTGCCGGCAGCCTCCCTATGGCCTACGAGCAGTACTTC. Residues: CAGSLPMAYEQYF.

V is TRBV18 and J is TRBJ1-5; 7 bases are a match to TRBD1. The CDR3 contains 17 residues. CDR1 and CDR2 from the germline V gene are KGHSH and LQKENI. V was clipped by 0 bases and J by 7 bases; unmatched bases: 12. CDR3 in amino acids: CASSPPRGTQGGQPQHF. The CDR3, as DNA: TGTGCCAGCTCACCACCGCGGGGCACCCAGGGGGGCCAGCCCCAGCATTTT.

The rearrangement joins TRBV9 to TRBJ1-1; 7 bases match TRBD1. V lost 4 bases, J lost 5 bases, and 17 bases stayed unmatched. This CDR3 spans 17 amino acids. The germline V gene has CDR1 SGDLS and CDR2 YYNGEE. The CDR3 loop is CASSLDRVRGDETEAFF. CDR3 sequence (DNA): TGTGCCAGCAGCCTCGACAGGGTGAGAGGGGACGAGACTGAAGCTTTCTTT.

The rearrangement links TRBV7-9 to TRBJ1-2; a possible D gene is TRBD1 (5 bases). The CDR3 extends over 13 amino acids. Germline-derived CDR1 and CDR2 are SEHNR and FQNEAQ (reference sequence). The V gene lost 4 bases and the J gene lost 7 bases, with 13 bases spanning the gap. The CDR3 DNA sequence: TGTGCCAGCAGCTCGGGACCTCTGTCTGGCTACACCTTC. Protein product: CASSSGPLSGYTF.

This clonotype showed up many times. V and J are TRBV6-1 and TRBJ2-2; D gene unclear. Per germline, CDR1 MNHNS and CDR2 SASEGT. This CDR3 comprises 14 residues. With 2 bases removed from V and 7 bases from J, the gap between germline ends came to 11 bases. For the CDR3, the DNA is TGTGCCAGCAGTGAACCCCCGAGGATCGGGGAGCTGTTTTTT. This sequence encodes CASSEPPRIGELFF.

The table lists this clonotype with a few counts. V gene TRBV18 combines with J gene TRBJ2-2, with 9 bases fitting TRBD1. This CDR3 comprises 17 residues. Germline V lookup: CDR1 KGHSH, CDR2 LQKENI. V lost 0 bases, J lost 2 bases, and 4 bases stayed unmatched. The CDR3: CASSPPMDRGNTGELFF. The CDR3 bases are TGTGCCAGCTCACCACCGATGGACAGGGGAAACACCGGGGAGCTGTTTTTT.

The CDR3 DNA reads as TGTGCCACCAGTGGAGAGACTAGCGGGAGAATGGGTGAGCAGTTCTTC. It is translated as CATSGETSGRMGEQFF. V and J are TRBV24-1 and TRBJ2-1, with 12 bases that match TRBD2. There are 16 residues in the CDR3. V gave up 5 bases and J gave up 9 bases; unmatched junction bases: 10. Germline V gene data show CDR1 as KGHDR and CDR2 as SFDVKD.

This clonotype was detected a few times. In DNA, the CDR3 is TGCAGTGCGAATGCAGGACAGGGGGCAGGAAAACTGTTTTTT. Its translation: CSANAGQGAGKLFF. This chain connects TRBV20-1 to TRBJ1-4, with TRBD1 matching 11 bases. The germline gives CDR1 DFQATT, CDR2 SNEGSKA (reference sequence). J gave up 10 bases and V 6 bases, and 10 bases lay outside the gene matches. The CDR3 contains 14 residues.

This clonotype was counted only a few times. V gene TRBV27 combines with J gene TRBJ2-7, with 10 nucleotides matching TRBD2. The J call may be in error: the DNA end matches TRBJ2-1 better. The CDR3 is 17 residues long. Germline V gene sequence: CDR1 MNHEY, CDR2 SMNVEV (reference sequence). CDR3 in amino acids: CASSLLLAGDGYNEQFF. CDR3 coding DNA: TGTGCCAGCAGTTTATTGCTAGCGGGAGATGGCTACAATGAGCAGTTCTTC.

The chain joins TRBV9 to TRBJ2-7; TRBD2 aligns across 11 bases. The germline CDR1 and CDR2 sequences are SGDLS and YYNGEE. The CDR3 extends over 15 amino acids. Trimming at V came to 0 bases and at J to 4 bases, leaving 3 bases not matched to a gene. The CDR3 DNA reads TGTGCCAGCAGCGTAGGAGCTAGCGGGGGGTACGAGCAGTACTTC. This gives the protein CASSVGASGGYEQYF.

V and J are TRBV7-9 and TRBJ1-2, with D possibly matching TRBD1 (6 bases). This CDR3 comprises 16 residues. Between the trimmed V and J ends, which lost 5 bases and 3 bases, there was a span of 19 bases. In germline, CDR1 is SEHNR, CDR2 FQNEAQ (reference sequence). The chain's CDR3 is CASSPFPRRGYYGYTF. CDR3 bases: TGTGCCAGCAGCCCGTTTCCCCGCAGGGGATACTATGGCTACACCTTC.